This is a list of T cell receptor beta chains from one sample in a study of blood T cell repertoires in COVID-19. The table came from immunoSEQ multiplex PCR; TCRdb's copy has only in-frame clones and leaves some out. The sample carries 85,000 to 90,000 clones, approximately 86% recorded once. Material: peripheral blood. These receptors originate from a man older than 75 with active or convalescent COVID-19. Each CDR3 is given with its conserved first and last residue. Each record gives: D gene, clone size, J gene, V gene, CDR3 protein, CDR3 DNA. D genes are given only for firm matches. Only part of the rows carry a size: once, few, many, or a class if the clone is expanded.

D: -
size: -
J: TRBJ1-1
V: TRBV20-1
CDR3: CSASRQINTEAFF
DNA: TGCAGTGCTAGTCGACAGATAAACACTGAAGCTTTCTTT

D: -
size: -
J: TRBJ1-2
V: TRBV28
CDR3: CASSFGTGATLTF
DNA: -

D: TRBD2
size: -
J: TRBJ2-7
V: TRBV29-1
CDR3: CSVEPSGTYEQYF
DNA: TGCAGCGTTGAACCTAGCGGGACCTACGAGCAGTACTTC

D: -
size: -
J: TRBJ1-1
V: TRBV5-1
CDR3: CASSGGVPSTEAFF
DNA: TGCGCCAGCTCCGGGGGGGTTCCAAGCACTGAAGCTTTCTTT

D: -
size: -
J: TRBJ1-1
V: TRBV7-3
CDR3: CASSLEENTEAFF
DNA: TGTGCCAGCAGCTTAGAGGAGAACACTGAAGCTTTCTTT

D: TRBD1
size: -
J: TRBJ1-2
V: TRBV9
CDR3: CASSAQGTRVPNYGYTF
DNA: TGTGCCAGCAGCGCACAGGGGACCAGAGTCCCTAACTATGGCTACACCTTC

D: TRBD1
size: -
J: TRBJ2-3
V: TRBV7-8
CDR3: CASSNRDRDTDTQYF
DNA: TGTGCCAGCAGCAACCGGGACAGGGACACAGATACGCAGTATTTT

D: TRBD1
size: -
J: TRBJ1-1
V: TRBV19
CDR3: CASSIQGAQNTEAFF
DNA: TGTGCCAGTAGTATTCAGGGGGCGCAGAACACTGAAGCTTTCTTT

D: -
size: once
J: TRBJ2-5
V: TRBV14
CDR3: CASSQYFSAQETQYF
DNA: TGTGCCAGCAGCCAATACTTCAGCGCACAAGAGACCCAGTACTTC

D: -
size: once
J: TRBJ2-1
V: TRBV5-4
CDR3: CASSLDSINEQFF
DNA: TGTGCCAGCAGTCTTGACAGTATCAATGAGCAGTTCTTC

D: TRBD2
size: -
J: TRBJ2-5
V: TRBV7-2
CDR3: CASSLVREAETQYF
DNA: TGTGCCAGCAGCTTAGTCCGGGAGGCTGAGACCCAGTACTTC

D: -
size: once
J: TRBJ1-4
V: TRBV4-3
CDR3: CASSQSRSYATNEKLFF
DNA: TGCGCCAGCAGCCAAAGTCGGTCATATGCAACTAATGAAAAACTGTTTTTT

D: -
size: few
J: TRBJ2-4
V: TRBV11-2
CDR3: CASSRAVANIQYF
DNA: TGTGCCAGCAGCCGAGCGGTGGCAAACATTCAGTACTTC

D: TRBD2
size: -
J: TRBJ2-1
V: TRBV9
CDR3: CASSVGLAGGVKQFF
DNA: TGTGCCAGCAGCGTAGGGCTAGCGGGAGGGGTTAAGCAGTTCTTC

D: TRBD1
size: -
J: TRBJ2-3
V: TRBV5-1
CDR3: CASSNGQGAQWDTQYF
DNA: TGCGCCAGCAGCAACGGACAGGGGGCGCAGTGGGATACGCAGTATTTT

D: TRBD1
size: -
J: TRBJ2-7
V: TRBV11-1
CDR3: CASSNLGTGGRDEQYF
DNA: TGTGCCAGCAGCAACCTCGGGACAGGGGGCCGGGACGAGCAGTACTTC

D: TRBD2
size: -
J: TRBJ2-7
V: TRBV11-2
CDR3: CASSPTYGGGEQYF
DNA: TGTGCCAGCAGCCCCACCTATGGGGGGGGAGAGCAGTACTTC

D: -
size: -
J: TRBJ1-2
V: TRBV12-2
CDR3: CASRLGGLAGYTF
DNA: TGTGCAAGTCGCTTGGGAGGGTTGGCTGGCTACACCTTC

D: TRBD1
size: once
J: TRBJ1-5
V: TRBV28
CDR3: CASRPLWDRGILNSNQPQHF
DNA: TGTGCCAGCAGACCTCTTTGGGACAGGGGAATTTTAAATAGCAATCAGCCCCAGCATTTT

D: TRBD1
size: few
J: TRBJ2-3
V: TRBV4-3
CDR3: CASSQLQGGADTQYF
DNA: TGCGCCAGCAGCCAACTACAGGGGGGTGCAGATACGCAGTATTTT

D: -
size: -
J: TRBJ1-5
V: TRBV19
CDR3: CASSMLQGGFQPQHF
DNA: TGTGCCAGTAGTATGTTACAGGGAGGGTTTCAGCCCCAGCATTTT

D: -
size: -
J: TRBJ1-4
V: TRBV15
CDR3: CATSRVGQGNEKLFF
DNA: TGTGCCACCAGCAGAGTAGGGCAGGGGAATGAAAAACTGTTTTTT

D: TRBD1
size: -
J: TRBJ1-4
V: TRBV27
CDR3: CASSLSPDRSNEKLFF
DNA: TGTGCCAGCAGTTTATCGCCGGACAGGTCCAATGAAAAACTGTTTTTT

D: TRBD2
size: -
J: TRBJ2-1
V: TRBV5-6
CDR3: CASSLVRLAVSNEQFF
DNA: TGTGCCAGCAGCTTGGTGAGGCTAGCGGTTAGCAATGAGCAGTTCTTC

D: TRBD1
size: -
J: TRBJ2-5
V: TRBV3-1/TRBV3-2
CDR3: CASSQGKQGAETQYF
DNA: TGTGCCAGCAGCCAAGGGAAACAGGGGGCAGAGACCCAGTACTTC

D: -
size: few
J: TRBJ1-1
V: TRBV11-2
CDR3: CASSLVGGGNTEAFF
DNA: TGTGCCAGCAGCTTAGTCGGGGGAGGGAACACTGAAGCTTTCTTT

D: -
size: -
J: TRBJ1-2
V: TRBV25-1
CDR3: CASSEYSGGYTF
DNA: TGTGCCAGCAGTGAATATTCCGGGGGCTACACCTTC

D: TRBD1
size: -
J: TRBJ2-2
V: TRBV7-8
CDR3: CASRPTGGYNAGELFF
DNA: TGTGCCAGCAGACCTACAGGGGGCTACAATGCCGGGGAGCTGTTTTTT

D: TRBD1
size: -
J: TRBJ1-5
V: TRBV5-1
CDR3: CASSTGTGNDQPQHF
DNA: TGCGCCAGCTCCACCGGGACAGGGAACGATCAGCCCCAGCATTTT

D: TRBD1
size: -
J: TRBJ1-5
V: TRBV2
CDR3: CASTGTGGEGQPQHF
DNA: TGTGCCAGCACGGGGACAGGGGGCGAAGGTCAGCCCCAGCATTTT

D: TRBD1
size: -
J: TRBJ1-5
V: TRBV10-3
CDR3: CATTSGGNSNQPQHF
DNA: TGTGCCACCACCTCAGGGGGGAATAGCAATCAGCCCCAGCATTTT

D: -
size: once
J: TRBJ1-2
V: TRBV18
CDR3: CASSPGENYGYTF
DNA: TGTGCCAGCTCACCAGGGGAGAACTATGGCTACACCTTC

D: -
size: once
J: TRBJ2-3
V: TRBV5-4
CDR3: CASSRGSDTQYF
DNA: TGTGCCAGCAGCCGGGGGTCAGATACGCAGTATTTT

D: -
size: -
J: TRBJ2-1
V: TRBV29-1
CDR3: CSVDRGGEQFF
DNA: TGCAGCGTTGACAGGGGTGGTGAGCAGTTCTTC

D: -
size: -
J: TRBJ1-4
V: TRBV2
CDR3: CASSAGSANEKLFF
DNA: TGTGCCAGCAGTGCAGGGTCAGCTAATGAAAAACTGTTTTTT

D: -
size: -
J: TRBJ2-7
V: TRBV28
CDR3: CASNQAADVEQYF
DNA: TGTGCCAGCAACCAGGCCGCCGATGTCGAGCAGTACTTC

D: TRBD2
size: few
J: TRBJ2-5
V: TRBV10-2
CDR3: CASTAGTSGRITAETQYF
DNA: TGCGCCAGCACCGCCGGGACTAGCGGGAGGATTACCGCCGAGACCCAGTACTTC

D: -
size: -
J: TRBJ2-7
V: TRBV5-1
CDR3: CASSTGLDEQYF
DNA: TGCGCCAGCAGCACGGGACTTGACGAGCAGTACTTC

D: -
size: few
J: TRBJ1-3
V: TRBV6-5
CDR3: CASRLESSGNTIYF
DNA: TGTGCCAGCCGGTTGGAGAGCTCTGGAAACACCATATATTTT

D: TRBD1
size: -
J: TRBJ1-2
V: TRBV6-5
CDR3: CASLDRRVQGYTF
DNA: TGTGCCAGCCTGGACAGGAGGGTACAAGGCTACACCTTC

D: TRBD2
size: -
J: TRBJ2-7
V: TRBV27
CDR3: CASSLSSGSRGGEQYF
DNA: TGTGCCAGCAGTTTATCTAGCGGGAGCCGCGGGGGGGAGCAGTACTTC

D: -
size: -
J: TRBJ2-7
V: TRBV6-5
CDR3: CASSYSFPSSYEQYF
DNA: TGTGCCAGCAGTTACTCGTTCCCGAGCTCCTACGAGCAGTACTTC

D: -
size: -
J: TRBJ1-1
V: TRBV5-4
CDR3: CASSSKTGNTEAFF
DNA: TGTGCCAGCAGCAGTAAGACAGGGAACACTGAAGCTTTCTTT

D: -
size: -
J: TRBJ2-7
V: TRBV11-2
CDR3: CASSLGRSLSYEQYF
DNA: TGTGCCAGCAGCTTAGGCCGATCTTTGAGCTACGAGCAGTACTTC

D: -
size: -
J: TRBJ1-1
V: TRBV9
CDR3: CASSVDRGGNTEAFF
DNA: TGTGCCAGCAGCGTAGATCGAGGGGGAAACACTGAAGCTTTCTTT

D: TRBD1
size: -
J: TRBJ2-5
V: TRBV7-8
CDR3: CASSSDRGFETQYF
DNA: TGTGCCAGCAGCTCGGACAGGGGATTTGAGACCCAGTACTTC